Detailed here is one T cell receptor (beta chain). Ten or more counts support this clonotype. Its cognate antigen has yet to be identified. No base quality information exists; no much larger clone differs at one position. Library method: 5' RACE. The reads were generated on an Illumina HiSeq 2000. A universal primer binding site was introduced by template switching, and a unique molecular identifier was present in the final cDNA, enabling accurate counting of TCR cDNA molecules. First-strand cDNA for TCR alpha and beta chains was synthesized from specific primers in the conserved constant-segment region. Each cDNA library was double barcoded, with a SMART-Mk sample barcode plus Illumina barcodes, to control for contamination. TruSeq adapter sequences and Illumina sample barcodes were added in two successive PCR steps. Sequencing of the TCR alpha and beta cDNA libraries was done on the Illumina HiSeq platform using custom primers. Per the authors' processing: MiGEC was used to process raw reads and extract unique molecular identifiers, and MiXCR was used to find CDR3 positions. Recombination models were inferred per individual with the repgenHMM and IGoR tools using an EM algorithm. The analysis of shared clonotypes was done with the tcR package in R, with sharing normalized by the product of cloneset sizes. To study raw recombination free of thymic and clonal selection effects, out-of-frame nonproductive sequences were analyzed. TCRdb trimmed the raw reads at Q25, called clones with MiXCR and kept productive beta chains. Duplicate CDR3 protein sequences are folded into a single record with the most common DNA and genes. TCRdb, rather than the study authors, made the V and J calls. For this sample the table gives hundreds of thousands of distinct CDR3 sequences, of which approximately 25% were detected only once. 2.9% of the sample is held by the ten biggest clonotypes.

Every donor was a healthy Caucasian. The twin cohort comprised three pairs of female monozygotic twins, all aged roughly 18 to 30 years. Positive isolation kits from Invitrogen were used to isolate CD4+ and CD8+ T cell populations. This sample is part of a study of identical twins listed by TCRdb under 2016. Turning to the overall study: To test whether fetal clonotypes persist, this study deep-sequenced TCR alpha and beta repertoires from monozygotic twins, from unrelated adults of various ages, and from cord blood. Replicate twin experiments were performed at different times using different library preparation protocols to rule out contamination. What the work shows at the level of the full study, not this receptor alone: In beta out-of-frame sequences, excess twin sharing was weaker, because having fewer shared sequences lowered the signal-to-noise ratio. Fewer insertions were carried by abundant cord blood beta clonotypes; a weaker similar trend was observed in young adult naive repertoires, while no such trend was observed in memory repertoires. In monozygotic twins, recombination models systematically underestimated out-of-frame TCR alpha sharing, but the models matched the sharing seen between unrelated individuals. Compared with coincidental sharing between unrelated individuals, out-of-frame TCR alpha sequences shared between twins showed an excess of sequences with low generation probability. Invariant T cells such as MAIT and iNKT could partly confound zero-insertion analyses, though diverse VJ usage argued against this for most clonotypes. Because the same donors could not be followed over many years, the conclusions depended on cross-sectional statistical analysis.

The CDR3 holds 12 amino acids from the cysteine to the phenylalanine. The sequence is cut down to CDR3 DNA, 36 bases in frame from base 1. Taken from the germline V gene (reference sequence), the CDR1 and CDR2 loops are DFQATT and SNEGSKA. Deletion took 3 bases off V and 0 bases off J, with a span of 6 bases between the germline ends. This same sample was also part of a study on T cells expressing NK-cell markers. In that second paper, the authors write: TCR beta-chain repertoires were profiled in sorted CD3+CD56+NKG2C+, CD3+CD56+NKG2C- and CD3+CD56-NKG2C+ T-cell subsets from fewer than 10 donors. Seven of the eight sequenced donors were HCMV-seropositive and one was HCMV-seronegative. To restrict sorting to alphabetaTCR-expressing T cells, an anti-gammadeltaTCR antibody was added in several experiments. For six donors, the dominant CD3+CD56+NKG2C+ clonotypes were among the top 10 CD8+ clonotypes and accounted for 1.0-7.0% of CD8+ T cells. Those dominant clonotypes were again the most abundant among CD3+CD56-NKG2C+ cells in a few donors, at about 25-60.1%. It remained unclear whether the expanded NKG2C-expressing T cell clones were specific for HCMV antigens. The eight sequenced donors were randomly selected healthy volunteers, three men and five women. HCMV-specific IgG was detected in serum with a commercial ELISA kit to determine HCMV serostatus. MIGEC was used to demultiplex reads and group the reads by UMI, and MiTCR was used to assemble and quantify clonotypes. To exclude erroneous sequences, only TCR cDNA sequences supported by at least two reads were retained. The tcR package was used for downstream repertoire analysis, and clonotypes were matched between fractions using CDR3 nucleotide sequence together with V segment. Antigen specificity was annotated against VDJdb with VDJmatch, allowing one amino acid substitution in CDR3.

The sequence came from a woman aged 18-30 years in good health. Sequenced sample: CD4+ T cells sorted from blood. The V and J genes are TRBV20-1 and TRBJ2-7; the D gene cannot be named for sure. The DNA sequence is TGCAGTGCTAGTTCTAACTCCTACGAGCAGTACTTC. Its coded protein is CSASSNSYEQYF.